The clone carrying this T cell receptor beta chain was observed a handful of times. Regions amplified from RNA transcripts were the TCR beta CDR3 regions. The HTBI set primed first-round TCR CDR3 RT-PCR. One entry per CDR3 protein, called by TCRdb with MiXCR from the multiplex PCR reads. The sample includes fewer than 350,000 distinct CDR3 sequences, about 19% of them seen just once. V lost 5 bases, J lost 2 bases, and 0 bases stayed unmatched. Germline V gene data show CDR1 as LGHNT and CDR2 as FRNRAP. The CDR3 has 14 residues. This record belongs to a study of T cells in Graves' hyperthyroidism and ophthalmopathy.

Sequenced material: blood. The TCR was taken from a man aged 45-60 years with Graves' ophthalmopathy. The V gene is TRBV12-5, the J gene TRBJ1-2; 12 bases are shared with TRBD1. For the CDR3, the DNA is TGTGCTAGTGGTGGGACAGGGGGCAACTATGGCTACACCTTC. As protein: CASGGTGGNYGYTF.